Below, 16 T cell receptor beta chains from the same sample are listed, as sequenced in a study of blood T cell repertoires in COVID-19. Assay used: immunoSEQ multiplex PCR; TCRdb lists only in-frame clones, some missing. The sample includes under 200,000 clones, approximately 90% of them seen just once. The sequencing sample was made of peripheral blood. The receptors stem from a man aged 55 to 70 with active or convalescent COVID-19.

This chain uses TRBV7-2 with TRBJ1-1; D gene unclear. Germline CDR1 reads SGHTA; CDR2 reads FQGNSA. Trimming removed 2 bases at V and 4 bases at J, with 11 bases between. This CDR3 spans 14 amino acids. CDR3 loop: CASSLSWAGTEAFF. The CDR3 DNA reads TGTGCCAGCAGCTTATCCTGGGCAGGCACTGAAGCTTTCTTT.

Only one count was recorded for this clone. DNA for the CDR3: TGTGCCAGCAGCTTAGGTCCAGGGGGCTTCACTGAAGCTTTCTTT. Protein: CASSLGPGGFTEAFF. The chain links TRBV11-2 to TRBJ1-1; 8 bases fit TRBD1. CDR3 size: 15 residues. Germline V CDR1 and CDR2: SGHAT, FQNNGV. V shed 1 base, J shed 4 bases, and the junction held 5 bases outside the gene matches. Together with reference TRBV11-2 and TRBJ1-1, the CDR3 gives the full variable domain: EAGVAQSPRYKIIEKRQSVAFWCNPISGHATLYWYQQILGQGPKLLIQFQNNGVVDDSQLPKDRFSAERLKGVDSTLKIQPAKLEDSAVYLCASSLGPGGFTEAFFGQGTRLTVV.

The chain couples TRBV27 to TRBJ1-2; 11 bases line up with TRBD1. J gave up 8 bases and V 4 bases, and 3 bases lay outside the gene matches. The length of the CDR3 is 13 residues. CDR1 MNHEY and CDR2 SMNVEV come from the germline V gene (reference sequence). This CDR3 is CASSWGQGVGYTF. The CDR3 region has the DNA TGTGCCAGCAGTTGGGGACAGGGGGTAGGCTACACCTTC.

In this sample, this clone turned up a few times. The rearrangement uses TRBV6-1 and TRBJ1-2; D call uncertain. CDR3 size: 13 residues. V was cut by 0 bases and J by 2 bases, with 4 bases left in between. CDR1 MNHNS and CDR2 SASEGT come from the germline V gene. The DNA of the CDR3 is TGTGCCAGCAGTGAAGCTGTAAACTATGGCTACACCTTC. Encoded protein: CASSEAVNYGYTF.

The chain couples TRBV5-1 to TRBJ1-2; tentative D call: TRBD1 (5 bases). V shed 0 bases and J shed 7 bases, with 10 bases lying between them. Germline CDR1 SGHRS, CDR2 YFSETQ. The CDR3 is 13 residues long. The CDR3 nucleotides read TGCGCCAGCAGCTTGGAAGGGGTATCTGGCTACACCTTC. It translates to CASSLEGVSGYTF.

This chain connects TRBV18 to TRBJ2-7, with 7 bases matching TRBD1. Germline V gene lookup returns CDR1 KGHSH and CDR2 LQKENI. This CDR3 spans 14 amino acids. V dropped 3 bases and J dropped 6; count of bases not matched to a gene: 8. CDR3 in DNA: TGTGCCAGCTCACCTTCAAATGAGGGGGCCGAGCAGTACTTC. Translated, it gives CASSPSNEGAEQYF. Combining the CDR3 with reference TRBV18 and TRBJ2-7 gives the whole variable domain NAGVMQNPRHLVRRRGQEARLRCSPMKGHSHVYWYRQLPEEGLKFMVYLQKENIIDESGMPKERFSAEFPKEGPSILRIQQVVRGDSAAYFCASSPSNEGAEQYFGPGTRLTVT.

The chain recombines TRBV7-9 with TRBJ1-1; D unclear. The CDR3 is 13 amino acids. Germline CDR1 SEHNR, CDR2 FQNEAQ (reference sequence). Trimming stripped 2 bases from V and 3 bases from J, with 7 bases between. CDR3 bases: TGTGCCAGCAGCTTACTTCAGGACACTGAAGCTTTCTTT. This translates into CASSLLQDTEAFF.

CDR3 bases: TGTGCCAGTAGACAGGGGATGTATAATTCACCCCTCCACTTT. Protein sequence: CASRQGMYNSPLHF. V and J are TRBV19 and TRBJ1-6; 7 bases line up with TRBD1. V was clipped by 6 bases and J by 4 bases; unmatched bases: 3. Germline CDR1 LNHDA, CDR2 SQIVND (reference sequence). This CDR3 spans 14 amino acids.

The gene calls are TRBV18 and TRBJ1-2, with D perhaps TRBD1 (5 bases). The CDR3 spans 17 residues. Germline lookup yields CDR1 KGHSH and CDR2 LQKENI. V was cut by 4 bases and J by 4 bases, with 22 bases left in between. This CDR3 is CASSQETASVPGYGYTF. CDR3 bases: TGTGCCAGCTCACAGGAGACAGCCTCGGTCCCTGGCTATGGCTACACCTTC. Based on the CDR3 plus reference TRBV18 and TRBJ1-2, the full variable domain is NAGVMQNPRHLVRRRGQEARLRCSPMKGHSHVYWYRQLPEEGLKFMVYLQKENIIDESGMPKERFSAEFPKEGPSILRIQQVVRGDSAAYFCASSQETASVPGYGYTFGSGTRLTVV.

The chain employs TRBV10-3 and TRBJ1-1, with 9 bases aligning to TRBD1. This CDR3 has 14 residues. Germline trimming cut 3 bases from V and 7 bases from J; bases unmatched to any gene: 6. CDR1 is ENHRY and CDR2 is SYGVKD in the germline V gene. The CDR3 sequence is CAISEPDRGDEAFF. DNA of the CDR3: TGTGCCATCAGTGAACCCGACAGGGGGGATGAAGCTTTCTTT.

This clone has more than one count but fewer than ten. The V gene is TRBV9, the J gene TRBJ1-2; D unclear. This CDR3 contains 11 residues. Germline assignment: CDR1 SGDLS and CDR2 YYNGEE. The ends were cut back, 3 bases at V and 8 bases at J, with 8 bases in the middle. CDR3 in DNA: TGTGCCAGCAGCGCCCACCAGGGCTACACCTTC. It specifies CASSAHQGYTF.

The chain joins TRBV18 to TRBJ2-7, with TRBD1 as a possible D gene (6 bases). CDR3 size: 12 residues. The V end lost 6 bases, the J end lost 7 bases, and 13 bases lay between the germline ends. Germline V CDR1 and CDR2: KGHSH, LQKENI. CDR3 residues: CASSHRDGEQYF. The CDR3 coding sequence is TGTGCCAGCTCGCACAGGGACGGTGAGCAGTACTTC.

The rearrangement joins TRBV7-2 to TRBJ1-1, with 10 nucleotides matching TRBD1. V shed 5 bases and J 4 bases; nucleotides not matched to a gene: 7. CDR1 is SGHTA, CDR2 FQGNSA, per germline. The CDR3 totals 15 residues. CDR3 sequence reads: CASSPRQGASTEAFF. In DNA form, the CDR3 reads TGTGCCAGCAGCCCAAGACAGGGGGCGAGCACTGAAGCTTTCTTT.

The chain employs TRBV6-1 and TRBJ2-2; D perhaps matches TRBD1 (5 bases). The germline gives CDR1 MNHNS, CDR2 SASEGT. This CDR3 is built from 17 residues. V lost 2 bases and J 1 base, leaving 14 bases between the germline ends. The DNA of the CDR3 is TGTGCCAGCAGTGAATGGGGCAGGCTACTGAACACCGGGGAGCTGTTTTTT. Translating gives CASSEWGRLLNTGELFF.

The chain is built from TRBV5-1 and TRBJ2-7; 7 bases match TRBD1. The CDR3 runs 15 residues. The V segment lost 4 bases and the J segment 0 bases; nucleotides outside the gene matches: 7. Germline V gives CDR1 SGHRS, CDR2 YFSETQ. The CDR3 nucleotides read TGCGCCAGCAGCCCCGCCGGGACAGCCTCCTACGAGCAGTACTTC. Amino acids: CASSPAGTASYEQYF.

A few counts support this clone. The gene calls are TRBV20-1 and TRBJ2-3, with 9 bases aligning to TRBD2. V was pared by 3 bases and J by 6 bases, with 10 bases of the junction left unmatched. This CDR3 is built from 15 residues. The germline gives CDR1 DFQATT, CDR2 SNEGSKA (reference sequence). The CDR3 sequence: CSASDSGGAWDTQYF. For the CDR3, the DNA is TGCAGTGCTAGTGATAGCGGGGGCGCTTGGGATACGCAGTATTTT.